This T cell receptor (beta chain) was profiled in a study of T cell responses to AZD1222 COVID-19 vaccine. Study-level findings and limits: It was only after the peak T cell response that any repertoires were sampled.

TCRdb's copy holds only in-frame clones and misses some; the assay was immunoSEQ multiplex PCR. In the table there are around 160,000 clones, about 87% of which are singletons. Trimming pared 3 bases from V and 7 bases from J, leaving 12 bases between. Per germline, CDR1 SGHTA and CDR2 FQGNSA. The CDR3 consists of 13 residues. On this clone itself: Its antigen is not identified.

The chain joins TRBV7-2 to TRBJ1-2; tentatively, D is TRBD1 (6 bases). The source was peripheral blood, collected on day 0 of AZD1222 vaccination. This clonotype was sampled from an adult in good health. The CDR3 loop is CASSFTGPSGYTF. The DNA for the CDR3 is TGTGCCAGCAGCTTTACAGGGCCTAGTGGCTACACCTTC.